This TCR beta chain was found in a study of cytomegalovirus exposure and HLA in healthy donors. Study-wide points: For cytomegalovirus status, the classifier reportedly gave diagnoses with high specificity and sensitivity.

About this clone itself: The antigen is unknown.

PCR amplification relied on 60 Vbeta primers (plus 13 Jbeta primers). The assay was immunoSEQ multiplex PCR, and TCRdb's table has in-frame clones only and misses some. The sample includes some 160,000 clones, over 60% of them seen just once. Germline V CDR1 and CDR2: SNHLY, FYNNEI. Trimming took 11 bases from V and 8 from J; bases not matched to a gene: 8. The CDR3 runs 12 residues. The sequencing sample was made of PBMCs. This chain connects TRBV2 to TRBJ1-4, with 7 nucleotides matching TRBD1. The clonotype was recovered from a man aged 35 to 55 in good health and CMV-seronegative. CDR3 nucleotides: TGTGCCGTCGACAGGGAAGGGGAAAAACTGTTTTTT. It translates to CAVDREGEKLFF.